These 21 T cell receptor beta chains originate from one sample sequenced in a study of beta chain features in type 1 diabetes. Overall study results and limits: Shorter TCRB CDR3s, moderately but significantly so, were found in Type 1 diabetes patients in all four CD4+ subsets.

These TCRs are of unknown antigen specificity. Investigators reverse transcribed all isolated RNA, so they sequenced expressed TCRB transcripts. The method was immunoSEQ multiplex PCR; TCRdb's version includes in-frame clones alone and lacks a portion of them. The sample shows hundreds of thousands of clones, about an eighth of them seen only once. The sequenced material came from naive CD4+ T cells from blood. Every receptor here comes from a man in his late teens or twenties with type 1 diabetes.

V and J are TRBV7-2 and TRBJ2-5; 9 bases match TRBD1. The germline V gene encodes CDR1 SGHTA and CDR2 FQGNSA. With 7 bases clipped from V and 1 base from J, the junction kept 7 bases outside the gene matches. This CDR3 spans 15 amino acids. The CDR3 loop reads CASILRTGVQETQYF. In DNA, the CDR3 is TGTGCCAGCATCTTGAGGACAGGGGTCCAAGAGACCCAGTACTTC.

V and J are TRBV5-1 and TRBJ1-2; D might be TRBD1 (6 bases). Germline lookup yields CDR1 SGHRS and CDR2 YFSETQ. Trimming pared 5 bases from V and 6 bases from J, leaving 17 bases between. The CDR3 consists of 14 residues. The CDR3 coding sequence is TGCGCCAGCAGTCACGGCTACAGGGTGGATGGCTACACCTTC. Translation: CASSHGYRVDGYTF. Drawing the rest from reference TRBV5-1 and TRBJ1-2, the complete variable domain is KAGVTQTPRYLIKTRGQQVTLSCSPISGHRSVSWYQQTPGQGLQFLFEYFSETQRNKGNFPGRFSGRQFSNSRSEMNVSTLELGDSALYLCASSHGYRVDGYTFGSGTRLTVV.

This clone appeared a few times. The same CDR3 also results from other DNA sequences found in this sample. The chain employs TRBV5-1 and TRBJ1-1, with TRBD1 as a possible D gene (5 bases). The germline gives CDR1 SGHRS, CDR2 YFSETQ. The CDR3 totals 14 residues. Trimming removed 0 bases from V and 2 bases from J, with 8 bases in between. The CDR3 spells CASSLGQRNTEAFF. The DNA of the CDR3 is TGCGCCAGCAGCTTGGGACAGCGAAACACTGAAGCTTTCTTT.

This clone was seen only a few times. The chain employs TRBV27 and TRBJ1-2, with a weak D call TRBD1 (5 bases). V was trimmed by 7 bases and J by 8 bases, leaving 20 bases between them. The CDR3 runs to 14 residues. The germline V gene encodes CDR1 MNHEY and CDR2 SMNVEV (reference sequence). The DNA of the CDR3 is TGTGCCAGCACCGATTTCCGGGGACGAAACGGCTACACCTTC. The encoded protein is CASTDFRGRNGYTF.

This clone occurred a few times. The chain is built from TRBV18 and TRBJ1-4, with a weak D call TRBD1 (5 bases). The CDR3 is 17 residues long. The germline V gene has CDR1 KGHSH and CDR2 LQKENI. Between the trimmed V and J ends, which lost 2 bases and 3 bases, there was a span of 16 bases. CDR3 in DNA: TGTGCCAGCTCACCAAGTGCGCAGGGATCGTCTAATGAAAAACTGTTTTTT. Translated, it gives CASSPSAQGSSNEKLFF.

The chain combines TRBV2 with TRBJ1-5; D is undetermined. This CDR3 comprises 13 residues. Trimming stripped 6 bases from V and 0 bases from J, with 6 bases between. Germline-derived CDR1 and CDR2 are SNHLY and FYNNEI. CDR3 sequence (DNA): TGTGCCAGCAGGCAAAATAGCAATCAGCCCCAGCATTTT. As protein: CASRQNSNQPQHF.

The V gene is TRBV28, the J gene TRBJ2-5; a possible D gene is TRBD1 (5 bases). Trimming took 3 bases from V and 4 from J, leaving 12 bases between them. From germline, CDR1 is MDHEN and CDR2 SYDVKM. The CDR3 is 14 residues long. Here the CDR3 DNA reads TGTGCCAGCAGTTTGCAGGGCCCCGGAGAGACCCAGTACTTC. Its translation: CASSLQGPGETQYF.

V is TRBV10-3 and J is TRBJ1-2; D remains ambiguous. V dropped 3 bases and J dropped 5 bases, with 10 bases sitting between them. Germline CDR1 reads ENHRY; CDR2 reads SYGVKD. The CDR3 is 13 residues long. CDR3 sequence reads: CAISDKGNYGYTF. DNA for the CDR3: TGTGCCATCAGTGATAAAGGGAATTATGGCTACACCTTC.

The J gene is TRBJ2-7, the V gene TRBV6-5; D tentatively fits TRBD1 or TRBD2 (5 bases each). V lost 6 bases, J lost 6 bases, and 18 bases lay in between. The CDR3 loop spans 14 amino acids. Germline CDR1 and CDR2: MNHEY and SVGAGI. This chain's CDR3 is CASRKPGTLGEQYF. As DNA, the CDR3 is TGTGCCAGCAGGAAGCCCGGGACGCTAGGCGAGCAGTACTTC.

This chain joins TRBV20-1 and TRBJ1-5, with unresolved D. Per the germline V gene, CDR1 is DFQATT and CDR2 is SNEGSKA (reference sequence). Trimming took off 5 bases at V and 11 bases at J, with 10 bases between the two ends. The CDR3 totals 10 residues. CDR3 sequence: CSAWWKSQHF. The CDR3, as DNA: TGCAGTGCTTGGTGGAAGTCCCAGCATTTT.

The chain combines TRBV30 with TRBJ2-7; TRBD2 might be the D (5 bases). The V end lost 5 bases, the J end lost 5 bases, and 25 bases lay between the germline ends. The CDR3 has 16 residues. Germline values: CDR1 GTSNPN, CDR2 SVGIG (reference sequence). The CDR3 region has the DNA TGTGCCTGGCCCACCCCTGGGAGTTCCCCCGTCCACGAGCAGTACTTC. Its protein is CAWPTPGSSPVHEQYF.

The chain uses TRBV6-1 and TRBJ2-7, with TRBD2 identical over 10 bases. Germline lookup yields CDR1 MNHNS and CDR2 SASEGT. Losses at the gene ends were 7 bases for V and 2 bases for J; bases not matched to a gene: 8. This CDR3 is built from 15 residues. CDR3 loop: CASNPTSGEAYEQYF. The CDR3 DNA is TGTGCCAGCAATCCAACTAGCGGGGAAGCCTACGAGCAGTACTTC.

A remark on this clone: The same CDR3 also results from other DNA sequences found in this sample. This chain links TRBV29-1 with TRBJ1-5, with D unclear. V was cut by 4 bases and J by 0 bases, with 4 bases left in between. The CDR3 spans 12 residues. In germline, CDR1 is SQVTM, CDR2 ANQGSEA. The CDR3 bases are TGCAGCGTTGGAGGTAGCAATCAGCCCCAGCATTTT. Translation gives CSVGGSNQPQHF.

The rearrangement links TRBV6-1 to TRBJ2-3; 8 nucleotides align to TRBD2. This CDR3 has 14 residues. J was trimmed by 4 bases and V by 5 bases; bases with no gene match: 5. Looked up from germline, CDR1 is MNHNS and CDR2 is SASEGT. This chain's CDR3 is CASSTGGVPDTQYF. The CDR3 DNA sequence: TGTGCCAGCAGTACGGGAGGGGTGCCAGATACGCAGTATTTT.

The rearrangement links TRBV4-3 to TRBJ2-7; 8 bases align to TRBD1. V shed 8 bases and J 0 bases; nucleotides not matched to a gene: 9. Germline V gives CDR1 LGHNA, CDR2 YSLEER. CDR3 length equals 15 residues. The CDR3 DNA reads as TGCGCCAGCTCACTTCAGGGGGCGGGCTCCTACGAGCAGTACTTC. Its translation: CASSLQGAGSYEQYF.

This clone was counted between two and nine times. The gene calls are TRBV6-5 and TRBJ2-3; 9 bases agree with TRBD2. Trimming at V came to 11 bases and at J to 2 bases, leaving 11 bases not matched to a gene. Germline V gives CDR1 MNHEY, CDR2 SVGAGI. The CDR3 spans 15 residues. The CDR3 reads CASSRAGGVTDTQYF. The CDR3 coding sequence is TGTGCCTCCTCAAGGGCGGGAGGGGTCACAGATACGCAGTATTTT.

V is TRBV7-2 and J is TRBJ1-4; D is undetermined. CDR1 and CDR2 from the germline V gene are SGHTA and FQGNSA. V was cut by 6 bases and J by 4 bases, with 15 bases left in between. The CDR3 is 15 residues long. The CDR3: CASSPEALSNEKLFF. CDR3 DNA sequence: TGTGCCAGCAGTCCTGAAGCGCTCAGTAATGAAAAACTGTTTTTT.

DNA of the CDR3: TGTGCCTCCTTAAGGGGCCGAAGCTCTGGAAACACCATATATTTT. This sequence encodes CASLRGRSSGNTIYF. V and J are TRBV30 and TRBJ1-3; TRBD1 might be the D (5 bases). The CDR3 runs to 15 residues. Germline V gene lookup returns CDR1 GTSNPN and CDR2 SVGIG (reference sequence). V gave up 7 bases and J gave up 0 bases, with 16 bases separating them.

V is TRBV13 and J is TRBJ1-1; no firm D call. V shed 2 bases and J shed 1 base, with 8 bases lying between them. In germline, CDR1 is PRHDT, CDR2 FYEKMQ (reference sequence). CDR3 length equals 14 residues. CDR3 protein: CASSLYPENTEAFF. CDR3 nucleotide sequence: TGTGCCAGCAGCTTATACCCTGAGAACACTGAAGCTTTCTTT.

The V gene is TRBV7-3, the J gene TRBJ2-1, with 10 bases that match TRBD2. The germline V gene has CDR1 SGHTA and CDR2 FQGTGA. With 5 bases clipped from V and 4 bases from J, the junction kept 5 bases outside the gene matches. The CDR3 consists of 15 residues. The CDR3 DNA is TGTGCCAGCAGCCCTCTAGCGGGGGATTACAATGAGCAGTTCTTC. It codes for CASSPLAGDYNEQFF.

This chain connects TRBV7-8 to TRBJ1-6, with no clear D. CDR1 is SGHVS, CDR2 FQNEAQ, per germline. V was pared by 3 bases and J by 6 bases, with 15 bases between. The CDR3 length is 16 residues. In nucleotides, the CDR3 is TGTGCCAGCAGCTTGTGGGCTGTTACGGGTAATTCACCCCTCCACTTT. Its translation is CASSLWAVTGNSPLHF.